This TCR beta chain comes out of a study of liver allograft versus peripheral blood T cells. Study as a whole: Transplanted livers held T cell receptor repertoires, and these were compared with repertoires in recipients' peripheral blood. Study outcomes and limitations: According to reports, the T cell receptor repertoires inside liver allografts differed from those in peripheral blood.

Details on this clonotype: Its specificity is not known.

TCRdb used MiXCR to reprocess the reads, holding one entry per CDR3 protein. The profile covers 3,000 to 4,500 distinct CDR3 sequences, with about a sixth appearing a single time and over 20% taken by the ten largest. This receptor was taken from a human patient who had a liver transplant. Some T cells may be provided by the graft donor.

For the CDR3, the DNA is TGTGCCACCAGTGATTCGGGCGGGATCCACGAGCAGTTCTTC. It is translated as CATSDSGGIHEQFF. This chain joins TRBV24-1 and TRBJ2-1; tentative D call: TRBD2 (6 bases). V lost 2 bases to trimming and J lost 10 bases, with 14 bases between them. Per the germline V gene, CDR1 is KGHDR and CDR2 is SFDVKD. The CDR3 loop spans 14 amino acids.